A single sample gave rise to the 28 T cell receptor beta chains below, sequenced in a study of blood T cell repertoires in COVID-19 (dated by TCRdb to about 2020). The protocol used for the library was the immunoSEQ multiplex PCR assay. Held by TCRdb, this immuneACCESS table contains in-frame sequences only and omits some clones. Under half of the omission traces to an unresolved V gene where checked; the cause of the rest is unknown. The sample table holds roughly 130,000 clones, of which roughly four fifths were seen once. Around 15% of the sample lies in the top ten. Sequencing input: peripheral blood. The receptor source for this set is a woman aged 45-59 years with acute or convalescent COVID-19.

The rearrangement uses TRBV29-1 and TRBJ2-3; 7 bases fit TRBD1. V was clipped by 2 bases and J by 2 bases; unmatched bases: 7. CDR1 is SQVTM, CDR2 ANQGSEA, per germline. The CDR3 totals 15 residues. The CDR3 DNA follows: TGCAGCGTTGAACGAGAGACAGGGTACACAGATACGCAGTATTTT. This translates into CSVERETGYTDTQYF.

The chain joins TRBV6-1 to TRBJ1-5; 8 bases agree with TRBD1. The CDR3 consists of 16 residues. Germline CDR1 and CDR2: MNHNS and SASEGT. Losses at the gene ends were 1 base for V and 5 bases for J; bases not matched to a gene: 7. CDR3 DNA: TGTGCCAGCAGTGAAGTCATCCGACAGGGGTATCAGCCCCAGCATTTT. This codes for CASSEVIRQGYQPQHF.

The V and J genes are TRBV3-1 (or the pseudogene TRBV3-2) and TRBJ2-7; D remains unclear. Germline assignment: CDR1 LGHDT and CDR2 YNNKEL (reference sequence). The germline V and J ends were trimmed by 1 base and 0 bases, with 13 bases remaining between them. The CDR3 extends over 16 amino acids. The CDR3: CASSQGSKTYSYEQYF. In DNA form, the CDR3 reads TGTGCCAGCAGCCAAGGGTCAAAGACATACTCCTACGAGCAGTACTTC.

The rearrangement links TRBV3-1 (or the pseudogene TRBV3-2) to TRBJ2-2, with D possibly matching TRBD1 (6 bases). The CDR3 extends over 15 amino acids. Germline CDR1 is LGHDT and CDR2 is YNNKEL (reference sequence). Trimming shortened V by 5 bases and J by 4 bases, and 14 bases separated the two germline ends. CDR3 sequence: CASSFIGGSTGELFF. DNA of the CDR3: TGTGCCAGCAGCTTCATAGGGGGTTCCACCGGGGAGCTGTTTTTT.

V usage is TRBV20-1 and J usage is TRBJ1-3; no reliable D call. The V gene lost 6 bases and the J gene lost 0 bases, with 3 bases spanning the gap. CDR1 and CDR2 (germline): DFQATT, SNEGSKA (reference sequence). The CDR3 is 11 amino acids. DNA of the CDR3: TGCAGTGCCATCTCTGGAAACACCATATATTTT. Translated: CSAISGNTIYF.

The chain is built from TRBV7-2 and TRBJ1-5; TRBD1 is a possible D gene (6 bases). Deletions cut 5 bases from V and 0 bases from J, with 11 bases between. The CDR3 consists of 15 residues. From germline, CDR1 is SGHTA and CDR2 FQGNSA. Written as DNA, the CDR3 is TGTGCCAGCAGCCGGACAGCGGATAGCAATCAGCCCCAGCATTTT. Its translation is CASSRTADSNQPQHF.

The chain combines TRBV5-8 with TRBJ2-1, with TRBD2 as a possible D gene (6 bases). With 1 base removed from V and 4 bases from J, the gap between germline ends came to 12 bases. From germline, CDR1 is SGHTS and CDR2 YDEGEE. CDR3 size: 15 residues. The CDR3 sequence is CASSLRGISYNEQFF. CDR3 DNA sequence: TGTGCCAGCAGCTTGCGGGGGATCTCATACAATGAGCAGTTCTTC.

V usage is TRBV9 and J usage is TRBJ2-3; the match to TRBD2 covers 10 bases. Trimming removed 0 bases from V and 5 bases from J; junction bases left unmatched: 9. This CDR3 spans 17 amino acids. The germline gives CDR1 SGDLS, CDR2 YYNGEE. In DNA, the CDR3 is TGTGCCAGCAGCGTAGCGGCACTAGCGGGGATGGTAGATACGCAGTATTTT. This gives the protein CASSVAALAGMVDTQYF.

The sample holds one count of this clone. The chain employs TRBV3-1 (or the pseudogene TRBV3-2) and TRBJ1-2; 8 bases line up with TRBD1. The germline V gene encodes CDR1 LGHDT and CDR2 YNNKEL (reference sequence). CDR3 length equals 17 residues. After removal of 1 base from V and 4 bases from J, the junction contained 11 bases not matched to a gene. The CDR3 nucleotides are TGTGCCAGCAGCCAAGTAATTTTTACAGGGGGGACCTATGGCTACACCTTC. Translation gives CASSQVIFTGGTYGYTF.

The chain is built from TRBV19 and TRBJ2-5; 12 nucleotides agree with TRBD2. V shed 7 bases and J 5 bases; nucleotides not matched to a gene: 11. This CDR3 comprises 16 residues. CDR1 and CDR2 from the germline V gene are LNHDA and SQIVND (reference sequence). As DNA, the CDR3 is TGTGCCAGTACCTATACTGGACTAGCGGGGAGCGAGACCCAGTACTTC. This translates into CASTYTGLAGSETQYF.

J is TRBJ1-4 and V is TRBV2; tentatively, D is TRBD1 (6 bases). The CDR3 is 13 residues long. Germline V CDR1 and CDR2: SNHLY, FYNNEI. The V end lost 11 bases, the J end lost 4 bases, and 14 bases lay between the germline ends. The CDR3, as DNA: TGTGCCGGAAAACAGGGCGTTAATGAAAAACTGTTTTTT. It yields the protein CAGKQGVNEKLFF.

The chain recombines TRBV24-1 with TRBJ1-5; 9 bases line up with TRBD1. Unmatched junction bases numbered 5, after V lost 3 bases and J lost 6 bases. This CDR3 has 15 residues. Germline CDR1 and CDR2: KGHDR and SFDVKD. The CDR3 DNA sequence: TGTGCCACCAGTGATGGGACAGGGACCGGTCAGCCCCAGCATTTT. Its translation is CATSDGTGTGQPQHF.

This sequence joins TRBV23-1 and TRBJ1-2; 8 bases are a match to TRBD1. TRBV23-1 is designated an ORF whose function remains uncertain. V gave up 3 bases and J gave up 8 bases; unmatched junction bases: 20. This CDR3 contains 18 residues. CDR3 nucleotides: TGCGCCAGCAGTCAGCCCCCCGACAGGGGAGTAATGATACGGGGCTACACCTTC. It is translated as CASSQPPDRGVMIRGYTF.

The chain is built from TRBV11-2 and TRBJ1-2; tentatively, D is TRBD1 (6 bases). CDR1 is SGHAT and CDR2 is FQNNGV in the germline V gene. V lost 0 bases and J 7 bases, leaving 15 bases between the germline ends. This CDR3 spans 15 amino acids. The CDR3 loop is CASSLDRGAQSGYTF. In nucleotides, the CDR3 is TGTGCCAGCAGCTTAGACCGGGGGGCGCAGAGTGGCTACACCTTC.

There are a few counts of this clone. V usage is TRBV10-3 and J usage is TRBJ1-5; D gene ambiguous. This CDR3 is built from 15 residues. The V gene's germline CDR1 is ENHRY and CDR2 SYGVKD. V was trimmed by 0 bases and J by 4 bases, leaving 10 bases between them. CDR3 nucleotide sequence: TGTGCCATCAGTGAGTCGGTGAACAGTAATCAGCCCCAGCATTTT. Its protein product is CAISESVNSNQPQHF.

This clone was counted a single time. This rearrangement joins TRBV7-8 to TRBJ2-3, with 10 bases matching TRBD2. Germline V gene sequence: CDR1 SGHVS, CDR2 FQNEAQ. This CDR3 is 15 amino acids long. J lost 6 bases, V lost 4 bases, and 7 bases had no gene match. The CDR3 DNA reads as TGTGCCAGCAGCTCCGTAGCGGGGGGCCGGGATACGCAGTATTTT. It specifies CASSSVAGGRDTQYF. The whole variable domain, remainder taken from reference TRBV7-8 and TRBJ2-3, is GAGVSQSPRYKVAKRGQDVALRCDPISGHVSLFWYQQALGQGPEFLTYFQNEAQLDKSGLPSDRFFAERPEGSVSTLKIQRTQQEDSAVYLCASSSVAGGRDTQYFGPGTRLTVL.

The CDR3 sequence is CASSWDTRANTGELFF. CDR3 in DNA: TGTGCCAGCAGTTGGGACACGCGCGCGAACACCGGGGAGCTGTTTTTT. The chain links TRBV27 to TRBJ2-2; a possible D gene is TRBD1 (6 bases). Trimming pared 4 bases from V and 0 bases from J, leaving 12 bases between. Germline V CDR1 and CDR2: MNHEY, SMNVEV (reference sequence). This CDR3 has 16 residues.

V is TRBV27 and J is TRBJ1-1; TRBD1 matches 7 bases. Per the germline V gene, CDR1 is MNHEY and CDR2 is SMNVEV (reference sequence). V shed 1 base, J shed 2 bases, and the junction held 4 bases outside the gene matches. This CDR3 is 15 amino acids long. The CDR3, as DNA: TGTGCCAGCAGTTTATTGGGACAGCTCAACACTGAAGCTTTCTTT. Protein product: CASSLLGQLNTEAFF.

The rearrangement joins TRBV15 to TRBJ2-7; maybe TRBD1 (5 bases). Germline V lookup: CDR1 LNHNV, CDR2 YYDKDF (reference sequence). Trimming removed 1 base at V and 3 bases at J, with 16 bases between. CDR3 length: 16 amino acids. Here the CDR3 DNA reads TGTGCCACCAGCAGAGGAGGACAACTCGGTAACTACGAGCAGTACTTC. Translated: CATSRGGQLGNYEQYF.

The chain joins TRBV10-2 to TRBJ1-1, with D tentatively TRBD1 (6 bases). V lost 6 bases to trimming and J lost 0 bases, with 11 bases between them. Germline V lookup: CDR1 WSHSY, CDR2 SAAADI. This CDR3 is 14 amino acids long. The CDR3 here is CASSPGHMNTEAFF. As DNA, the CDR3 is TGCGCCAGCAGCCCGGGACATATGAACACTGAAGCTTTCTTT.

This clone showed up just a few times. The chain joins TRBV2 to TRBJ1-4; 9 bases align to TRBD1. The CDR3 spans 14 residues. Trimming at V came to 5 bases and at J to 3 bases, leaving 1 base not matched to a gene. The germline gives CDR1 SNHLY, CDR2 FYNNEI. Here the CDR3 reads CASSRTGANEKLFF. The CDR3 DNA follows: TGTGCCAGCAGTCGGACAGGGGCTAATGAAAAACTGTTTTTT. Full variable domain (outside the CDR3, taken from reference TRBV2 and TRBJ1-4): EPEVTQTPSHQVTQMGQEVILRCVPISNHLYFYWYRQILGQKVEFLVSFYNNEISEKSEIFDDQFSVERPDGSNFTLKIRSTKLEDSAMYFCASSRTGANEKLFFGSGTQLSVL.

This clone showed up just once. For the CDR3, the DNA is TGTGCCACCAGCAGAGAAGGACAGGGAGCCCAGCCCCAGCATTTT. The encoded protein is CATSREGQGAQPQHF. The chain has TRBV15 and TRBJ1-5; TRBD1 aligns across 8 bases. CDR3 length: 15 residues. Germline V gene lookup returns CDR1 LNHNV and CDR2 YYDKDF (reference sequence). The V gene end was trimmed by 0 bases and the J gene end by 7 bases; junction bases not matched to a gene: 5. The entire variable domain, with the rest obtained from reference TRBV15 and TRBJ1-5, is as follows: DAMVIQNPRYQVTQFGKPVTLSCSQTLNHNVMYWYQQKSSQAPKLLFHYYDKDFNNEADTPDNFQSRRPNTSFCFLDIRSPGLGDTAMYLCATSREGQGAQPQHFGDGTRLSIL.

The V and J genes are TRBV3-1 (or the pseudogene TRBV3-2) and TRBJ1-1; D is unclear. Trimming removed 1 base at V and 0 bases at J, with 9 bases between. The V gene's germline CDR1 is LGHDT and CDR2 YNNKEL (reference sequence). This CDR3 spans 15 amino acids. The CDR3 nucleotides are TGTGCCAGCAGCCAAGGACACAGCCTGAACACTGAAGCTTTCTTT. It codes for CASSQGHSLNTEAFF.

There are a few counts of this clone. The chain carries TRBV18 and TRBJ1-4; 8 bases are shared with TRBD1. CDR1 and CDR2 (germline): KGHSH, LQKENI. V gave up 3 bases and J gave up 0 bases; unmatched junction bases: 6. This CDR3 has 17 residues. This chain's CDR3 is CASSPTGEVATNEKLFF. DNA of the CDR3: TGTGCCAGCTCACCGACAGGGGAAGTTGCAACTAATGAAAAACTGTTTTTT. The whole variable domain, filled in from reference TRBV18 and TRBJ1-4, reads NAGVMQNPRHLVRRRGQEARLRCSPMKGHSHVYWYRQLPEEGLKFMVYLQKENIIDESGMPKERFSAEFPKEGPSILRIQQVVRGDSAAYFCASSPTGEVATNEKLFFGSGTQLSVL.

The chain recombines TRBV7-2 with TRBJ2-1, with 13 positions matching TRBD2. The V segment lost 0 bases and the J segment 5 bases; nucleotides outside the gene matches: 7. The germline gives CDR1 SGHTA, CDR2 FQGNSA. CDR3 length: 18 residues. The CDR3 region has the DNA TGTGCCAGCAGCTTAGCCAAACTAGCGGGGGGGCCCCACAATGAGCAGTTCTTC. It yields the protein CASSLAKLAGGPHNEQFF.

A few counts support this clone. This sequence joins TRBV19 and TRBJ2-3; D is possibly TRBD2 (7 bases). Trimming pared 0 bases from V and 5 bases from J, leaving 12 bases between. CDR3 length: 15 residues. CDR1 and CDR2 (germline): LNHDA, SQIVND (reference sequence). This CDR3 reads CASSIDGGRLDTQYF. Written as DNA, the CDR3 is TGTGCCAGTAGTATAGACGGGGGGCGCTTAGATACGCAGTATTTT.

The rearrangement links TRBV3-1 (or the pseudogene TRBV3-2) to TRBJ1-1; 7 nucleotides line up with TRBD1. The CDR3 totals 16 residues. With V trimmed by 2 bases and J by 1 base, 7 bases remained unmatched. Per germline, CDR1 LGHDT and CDR2 YNNKEL (reference sequence). CDR3 DNA sequence: TGTGCCAGCAGCCAATTAGGGGGCTTGCGGAACACTGAAGCTTTCTTT. Translation: CASSQLGGLRNTEAFF.

The chain carries TRBV5-1 and TRBJ2-2; D perhaps matches TRBD1 (6 bases). The V and J ends lost 0 bases and 5 bases respectively, with 8 bases between them. The CDR3 length is 14 residues. The germline V gene has CDR1 SGHRS and CDR2 YFSETQ. Here the CDR3 reads CASSLAQGTGELFF. The CDR3, as DNA: TGCGCCAGCAGCTTGGCCCAGGGGACCGGGGAGCTGTTTTTT.